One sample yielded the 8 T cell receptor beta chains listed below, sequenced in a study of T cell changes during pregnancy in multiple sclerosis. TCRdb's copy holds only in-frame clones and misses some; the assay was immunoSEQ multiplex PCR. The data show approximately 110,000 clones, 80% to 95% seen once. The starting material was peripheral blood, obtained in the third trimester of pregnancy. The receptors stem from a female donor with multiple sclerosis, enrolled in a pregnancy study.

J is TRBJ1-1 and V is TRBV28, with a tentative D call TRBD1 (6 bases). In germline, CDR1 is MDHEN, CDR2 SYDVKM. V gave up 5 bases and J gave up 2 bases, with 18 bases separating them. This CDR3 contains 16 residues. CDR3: CASSLESGVGNTEAFF. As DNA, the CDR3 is TGTGCCAGCAGTCTAGAATCAGGGGTGGGCAACACTGAAGCTTTCTTT.

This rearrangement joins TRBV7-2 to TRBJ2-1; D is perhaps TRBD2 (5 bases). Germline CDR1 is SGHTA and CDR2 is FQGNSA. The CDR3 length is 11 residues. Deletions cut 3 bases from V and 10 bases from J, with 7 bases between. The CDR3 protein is CASSLRGEQFF. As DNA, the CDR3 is TGTGCCAGCAGCTTGAGAGGGGAGCAGTTCTTC.

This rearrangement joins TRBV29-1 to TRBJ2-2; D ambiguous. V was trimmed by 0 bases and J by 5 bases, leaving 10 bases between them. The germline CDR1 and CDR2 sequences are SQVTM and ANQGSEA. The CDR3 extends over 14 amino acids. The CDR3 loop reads CSVEDLGETGELFF. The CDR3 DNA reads TGCAGCGTTGAAGATCTTGGAGAGACCGGGGAGCTGTTTTTT.

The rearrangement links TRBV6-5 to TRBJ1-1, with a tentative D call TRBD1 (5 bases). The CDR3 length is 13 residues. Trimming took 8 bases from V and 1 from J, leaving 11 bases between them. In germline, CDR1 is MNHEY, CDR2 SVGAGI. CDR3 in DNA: TGTGCCAGCGCGGGGCGGTGGAACACTGAAGCTTTCTTT. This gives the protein CASAGRWNTEAFF.

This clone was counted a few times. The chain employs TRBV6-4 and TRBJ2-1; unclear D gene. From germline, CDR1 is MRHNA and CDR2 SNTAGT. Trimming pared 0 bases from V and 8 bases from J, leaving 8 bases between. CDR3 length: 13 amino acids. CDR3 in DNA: TGTGCCAGCAGTGACTCGCCAGAGGATGAGCAGTTCTTC. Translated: CASSDSPEDEQFF.

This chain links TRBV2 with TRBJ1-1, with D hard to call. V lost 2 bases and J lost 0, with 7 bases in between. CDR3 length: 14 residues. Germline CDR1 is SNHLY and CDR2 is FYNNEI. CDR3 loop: CASSEYSMNTEAFF. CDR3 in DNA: TGTGCCAGCAGTGAATATAGCATGAACACTGAAGCTTTCTTT.

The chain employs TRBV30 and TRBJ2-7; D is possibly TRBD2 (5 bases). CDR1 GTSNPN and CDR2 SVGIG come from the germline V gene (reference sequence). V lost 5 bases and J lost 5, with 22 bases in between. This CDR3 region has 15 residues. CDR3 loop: CAWDASGGPSDEQYF. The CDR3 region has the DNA TGTGCCTGGGATGCGTCTGGCGGGCCCTCGGACGAGCAGTACTTC.

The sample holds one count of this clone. Written as DNA, the CDR3 is TGTGCCAGCAGCTTAGTAGCTACACTTACTGAAAAACTGTTTTTT. This encodes CASSLVATLTEKLFF. The V and J genes are TRBV7-9 and TRBJ1-4; D remains unclear. The CDR3 extends over 15 amino acids. Trimming took off 1 base at V and 7 bases at J, with 13 bases between the two ends. Germline CDR1 is SEHNR and CDR2 is FQNEAQ (reference sequence). The full variable domain, with the rest looked up from reference TRBV7-9 and TRBJ1-4, is DTGVSQNPRHKITKRGQNVTFRCDPISEHNRLYWYRQTLGQGPEFLTYFQNEAQLEKSRLLSDRFSAERPKGSFSTLEIQRTEQGDSAMYLCASSLVATLTEKLFFGSGTQLSVL.